A selection of T cell receptor beta chains follows, all from one sample in a study of shared T cell receptors in the human thymus. The protocol was immunoSEQ multiplex PCR, while the TCRdb copy is restricted to in-frame clones and leaves out a portion. The sample includes over 450,000 clones, approximately 80% of them seen just once. The same specimen was also included in a second study, on human thymus T cells.

The specimen sequenced was thymocytes. These receptors all stem from a boy under two years old with a congenital heart defect. The conserved cysteine and the conserved F or W are not part of the CDR3 here.

v_gene,j_gene,CDR3aa
TRBV27,TRBJ2-3,ASSTRGQRTDTQY
TRBV10-2,TRBJ1-5,ASTPRDRRNQPQH
TRBV19,TRBJ2-7,ASSSWVVASYEQY
TRBV27,TRBJ2-7,ASSSRTSGNHEQY
TRBV4-1,TRBJ1-1,ASSPWTGHTEAF
TRBV11-2,TRBJ2-7,ASSPLAGDKDEQY
TRBV10-2,TRBJ1-3,ASSGTIWGPGNTIY
TRBV18,TRBJ2-7,ASTSGQISYEQY
TRBV2,TRBJ2-7,ASNHHRRGQASYEQY
TRBV7-9,TRBJ2-7,ATQNGTGVGEQY
TRBV4-2,TRBJ2-5,ASSQVPAGGPRETQY
TRBV5-1,TRBJ2-3,ASSLAGRGTQY
TRBV27,TRBJ2-1,ASTPRVDRERQYNEQF
TRBV6-1,TRBJ2-1,ASSERATSVQHHDYNEQF
TRBV5-8,TRBJ1-2,ASSFGTVDNYGYT
TRBV11-2,TRBJ2-3,ASSLVSSGRGTDTQY
TRBV19,TRBJ2-5,ASSAGLWETQY
TRBV27,TRBJ1-2,ASSLTGNGYT
TRBV27,TRBJ2-1,ASSLRLAGNNEQF
TRBV20-1,TRBJ2-1,SATTGEQF
TRBV21-1,TRBJ2-7,ASTVEIAGGLHEQY
TRBV6-4,TRBJ2-1,ASSDLAGGTYNEQF
TRBV28,TRBJ1-1,ASSLWVRDGDVAF
TRBV29-1,TRBJ2-1,SVHPRDRLGDEQF
TRBV4-3,TRBJ2-3,ASSQDQPSGREGGTDTQY
TRBV27,TRBJ1-4,ASSQNRVWDEKLF
TRBV13,TRBJ2-5,ASSPGRTSGREETQY
TRBV7-9,TRBJ2-1,ASSSEGAGVYNEQF
TRBV28,TRBJ2-3,ASSPNPGSPGHTDTQY
TRBV14,TRBJ1-1,ASSETGVGGMNTEAF
TRBV27,TRBJ1-4,ASSLGPDVEKLF